This T cell receptor (beta chain) is drawn from a study of blood T cell repertoires in COVID-19. Study as a whole: Material from acute and convalescent COVID-19 was sourced from the United States, Italy and Spain.

Per the authors' pipeline: For nucleated cells, counts were estimated from reference gene primer amplification. Produced via immunoSEQ multiplex PCR; TCRdb's table is partial and in-frame only. V and J calls and clone size are as listed in that table; D and trimming were resolved from the DNA. The sample lists about 210,000 clones, about four fifths seen once, with roughly 6.7% in the top ten. This CDR3 region has 13 residues. With 2 bases removed from V and 4 bases from J, the gap between germline ends came to 5 bases. The source is a man between 60 and 70 years old with acute or convalescent COVID-19. Sequenced material: peripheral blood. The chain links TRBV12-3 or TRBV12-4 to TRBJ1-4; D remains ambiguous. Written as DNA, the CDR3 is TGTGCCAGCAGTTTAATCAGTAATGAAAAACTGTTTTTT. Translating gives CASSLISNEKLFF.